The 15 T cell receptor beta chains below come from one sample, sequenced in a study of early T cells in non-severe SARS-CoV-2 infection (dated by TCRdb to the early 2020s). Library preparation was by 5' RACE. Sequencing was performed on a NextSeq 500. TCRdb reprocessing: public reads trimmed at Q25 with fastp, clones called with MiXCR, in-frame beta chains kept. Merged by CDR3 protein, the rows form single entries marked with the most common genes and DNA. The table for this sample lists 87,000 or so distinct CDR3 sequences; 13% to 15% of them were counted only once. The ten largest clones take up 5% to 7.5% of the sample. The source material was whole blood. All receptors come from an adult who was a healthcare worker with PCR-confirmed SARS-CoV-2 infection or an uninfected control (not recorded which).

This clonotype has at least ten counts. V is TRBV11-3 and J is TRBJ1-6; no firm D call. V shed 5 bases and J shed 5 bases, with 7 bases lying between them. In germline, CDR1 is SGHNT, CDR2 YENEEA. CDR3 length: 13 residues. This chain's CDR3 is CASSAGHNSPLHF. DNA of the CDR3: TGTGCCAGCAGCGCCGGACATAATTCACCCCTCCACTTT.

This clonotype was counted at least ten times. The chain recombines TRBV7-2 with TRBJ2-5; D may be TRBD2 (5 bases). Trimming took 1 base from V and 4 from J, leaving 13 bases between them. Germline V CDR1 and CDR2: SGHTA, FQGNSA. This CDR3 spans 15 amino acids. The CDR3 region is CASSLVAGSGETQYF. For the CDR3, the DNA is TGTGCCAGCAGCTTAGTGGCGGGTTCAGGAGAGACCCAGTACTTC.

This clonotype has at least ten counts. This rearrangement joins TRBV29-1 to TRBJ2-5, with D possibly matching TRBD2 (5 bases). The CDR3 sequence is 14 residues long. Germline V gives CDR1 SQVTM, CDR2 ANQGSEA. V dropped 4 bases and J dropped 5 bases, with 17 bases sitting between them. This CDR3 reads CSVGSLRGSETQYF. CDR3 in DNA: TGCAGCGTTGGGTCACTCCGCGGGTCCGAGACCCAGTACTTC.

The CDR3 DNA follows: TGTGCCAGCAGCTGGCCGACTGGATACGAGCAGTACTTC. Translated: CASSWPTGYEQYF. The V gene is TRBV7-9, the J gene TRBJ2-7; no clear D gene. The CDR3 totals 13 residues. Germline V gives CDR1 SEHNR, CDR2 FQNEAQ (reference sequence). The ends were cut back, 4 bases at V and 4 bases at J, with 11 bases in the middle.

This clonotype has a handful of counts. This rearrangement joins TRBV7-9 to TRBJ1-1, with D hard to call. Germline V gene lookup returns CDR1 SEHNR and CDR2 FQNEAQ (reference sequence). The CDR3 has 10 residues. Trimming stripped 4 bases from V and 7 bases from J, with 4 bases between. This CDR3 is CASSSGEAFF. The CDR3, as DNA: TGTGCCAGCAGCTCTGGTGAAGCTTTCTTT.

The chain joins TRBV6-1 to TRBJ2-5; D unclear. The CDR3 has 16 residues. Germline CDR1 is MNHNS and CDR2 is SASEGT. V gave up 8 bases and J gave up 2 bases, with 21 bases separating them. The CDR3, as DNA: TGTGCCAGCCCGGCCCCCCTTCGGGCCTATCAAGAGACCCAGTACTTC. Translation gives CASPAPLRAYQETQYF.

The V gene is TRBV12-3 or TRBV12-4, the J gene TRBJ2-5; D may be TRBD2 (6 bases). Trimming took 8 bases from V and 5 from J, leaving 24 bases between them. The CDR3 sequence is 16 residues long. DNA for the CDR3: TGTGCCAGCCTCCCGGGGCTAGCGAGCTTCCGTGAGACCCAGTACTTC. Translation: CASLPGLASFRETQYF.

The gene calls are TRBV20-1 and TRBJ1-1, with 7 bases identical to TRBD1. Trimming removed 1 base from V and 0 bases from J; junction bases left unmatched: 2. This CDR3 comprises 14 residues. In germline, CDR1 is DFQATT, CDR2 SNEGSKA (reference sequence). The CDR3 is CSARGDSLNTEAFF. The CDR3, as DNA: TGCAGTGCTAGAGGGGACAGCCTGAACACTGAAGCTTTCTTT.

There are many counts of this clonotype. V and J are TRBV15 and TRBJ1-1; D is possibly TRBD1 (5 bases). CDR1 LNHNV and CDR2 YYDKDF come from the germline V gene (reference sequence). The CDR3 runs to 13 residues. V shed 6 bases and J shed 11 bases, with 19 bases lying between them. CDR3 nucleotides: TGTGCCACCAGTGTAGGGGCAATCCGGGAGGCTTTCTTT. Translated, it gives CATSVGAIREAFF. The full variable domain, its missing parts supplied by reference TRBV15 and TRBJ1-1, is DAMVIQNPRYQVTQFGKPVTLSCSQTLNHNVMYWYQQKSSQAPKLLFHYYDKDFNNEADTPDNFQSRRPNTSFCFLDIRSPGLGDTAMYLCATSVGAIREAFFGQGTRLTVV.

At least ten counts were recorded for this clonotype. The V and J genes are TRBV15 and TRBJ1-4; 7 positions match TRBD1. J lost 7 bases, V lost 3 bases, and 8 bases had no gene match. CDR3 length equals 15 residues. CDR1 and CDR2 (germline): LNHNV, YYDKDF (reference sequence). CDR3 sequence (DNA): TGTGCCACCAGCAGCTACACAGGGGCGGGTGAAAAACTGTTTTTT. It codes for CATSSYTGAGEKLFF.

Many counts were recorded for this clonotype. Compared with germline, one end of the junction differs, possibly owing to a read error. The chain recombines TRBV18 with TRBJ1-1, with a tentative D call TRBD1 (6 bases). CDR1 and CDR2 from the germline V gene are KGHSH and LQKENI. The CDR3 consists of 12 residues. CDR3 loop: CASSRGGLGDLF. In nucleotides, the CDR3 is TGTGCCAGCTCCCGGGGGGGGCTCGGAGATCTATTT.

The chain links TRBV12-3 or TRBV12-4 to TRBJ2-1; 7 bases map to TRBD1. CDR3 length equals 14 residues. The V gene end was trimmed by 7 bases and the J gene end by 4 bases; junction bases not matched to a gene: 7. CDR3 nucleotides: TGTGCCAGCACCATGGGGACAGTTTACAATGAGCAGTTCTTC. This codes for CASTMGTVYNEQFF.

The sample holds many counts of this clonotype. This chain links TRBV7-9 with TRBJ1-3, with D unclear. The germline V and J ends were trimmed by 5 bases and 0 bases, with 8 bases remaining between them. The length of the CDR3 is 14 residues. Per the germline V gene, CDR1 is SEHNR and CDR2 is FQNEAQ (reference sequence). This CDR3 is CASSRGSSGNTIYF. CDR3 sequence (DNA): TGTGCCAGCAGCCGCGGGAGCTCTGGAAACACCATATATTTT.

This clonotype appeared a few times. The CDR3 coding sequence is TGTGCCAGCAGTCCTGGGAGCGATGAGCAGTTCTTC. This codes for CASSPGSDEQFF. The rearrangement links TRBV28 to TRBJ2-1; D might be TRBD2 (5 bases). Deletions cut 5 bases from V and 8 bases from J, with 10 bases between. CDR1 and CDR2 (germline): MDHEN, SYDVKM. The CDR3 consists of 12 residues.

This clonotype has a handful of counts. This chain connects TRBV27 to TRBJ2-3; maybe TRBD1 (6 bases). CDR1 is MNHEY and CDR2 is SMNVEV in the germline V gene (reference sequence). The V end was cut by 5 bases, the J end by 2 bases, with 14 bases between. The CDR3 is 15 amino acids. The CDR3 here is CASSTGTPDTDTQYF. The DNA for the CDR3 is TGTGCCAGCAGTACCGGGACACCGGACACAGATACGCAGTATTTT.